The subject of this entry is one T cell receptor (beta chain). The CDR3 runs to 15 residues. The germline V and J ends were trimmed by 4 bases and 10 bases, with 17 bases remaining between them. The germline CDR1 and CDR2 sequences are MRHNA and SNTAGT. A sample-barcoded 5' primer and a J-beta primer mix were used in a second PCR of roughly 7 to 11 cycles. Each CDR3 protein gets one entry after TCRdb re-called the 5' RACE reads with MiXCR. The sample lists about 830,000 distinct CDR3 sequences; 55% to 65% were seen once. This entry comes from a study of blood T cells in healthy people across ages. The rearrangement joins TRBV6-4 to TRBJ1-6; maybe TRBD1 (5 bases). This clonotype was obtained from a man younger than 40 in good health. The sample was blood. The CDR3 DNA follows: TGTGCCAGCAGTGCGGCAGCAGGGAAATACTCACCCCTCCACTTT. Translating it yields CASSAAAGKYSPLHF.